The 25 T cell receptor beta chains given below trace back to one sample, sequenced in a study of cytomegalovirus exposure and HLA in healthy donors. Amplification used 60 Vbeta primers and 13 Jbeta primers. Sequencing was performed with immunoSEQ multiplex PCR; in TCRdb, only in-frame clones are kept and a portion is missing. The sample has about 150,000 clones; around 84% are singletons. Specimen: PBMCs. These receptors originate from a woman in her thirties or forties in good health and CMV-seropositive.

This sequence joins TRBV4-2 and TRBJ1-3; possibly TRBD1 for D (5 bases). CDR3 length: 15 residues. Germline V gene data show CDR1 as LGHNA and CDR2 as YNFKEQ. The germline V and J ends were trimmed by 0 bases and 2 bases, with 8 bases remaining between them. In DNA, the CDR3 is TGTGCCAGCAGCCAAGAAACAGGACCTGGAAACACCATATATTTT. It codes for CASSQETGPGNTIYF.

This clone was seen a few times. The chain combines TRBV13 with TRBJ1-1; 7 bases fit TRBD1. Trimming removed 4 bases from V and 7 bases from J; junction bases left unmatched: 12. CDR3 length equals 15 residues. Germline CDR1 PRHDT, CDR2 FYEKMQ (reference sequence). For the CDR3, the DNA is TGTGCCAGCAGCTCGGGACAGACTACTCCAAGTGAAGCTTTCTTT. Protein product: CASSSGQTTPSEAFF.

In its sample, this clone was seen once. The chain joins TRBV11-2 to TRBJ2-7; D call uncertain. Trimming pared 5 bases from V and 2 bases from J, leaving 22 bases between. This CDR3 has 17 residues. The germline gives CDR1 SGHAT, CDR2 FQNNGV. CDR3 sequence: CASSLGRDVTRPYEQYF. The CDR3 DNA sequence: TGTGCCAGCAGCCTGGGCCGAGATGTGACAAGACCCTACGAGCAGTACTTC.

The chain joins TRBV6-5 to TRBJ1-1; 7 positions match TRBD1. CDR1 is MNHEY and CDR2 is SVGAGI in the germline V gene. Trimming cost V 2 bases and J 7 bases; bases outside gene matches: 4. The CDR3 length is 13 residues. CDR3 sequence reads: CASSYRQGYEAFF. In nucleotides, the CDR3 is TGTGCCAGCAGTTACCGACAGGGTTATGAAGCTTTCTTT.

V usage is TRBV19 and J usage is TRBJ2-5, with 11 bases lining up with TRBD2. Germline CDR1 is LNHDA and CDR2 is SQIVND (reference sequence). The J segment lost 5 bases and the V segment lost 3 bases, leaving 11 bases of the junction unmatched. The CDR3 length is 17 residues. CDR3 sequence: CASSMTSGTPMGETQYF. CDR3 DNA sequence: TGTGCCAGTAGTATGACTAGCGGGACCCCTATGGGGGAGACCCAGTACTTC.

The rearrangement links TRBV2 to TRBJ1-2; D gene uncertain. Germline loops: CDR1 SNHLY, CDR2 FYNNEI. V lost 5 bases to trimming and J lost 0 bases, with 7 bases between them. This CDR3 comprises 13 residues. The CDR3, as DNA: TGTGCCAGCAGTTCACAGTCTAACTATGGCTACACCTTC. Translation: CASSSQSNYGYTF.

This clone occurred a few times. The chain employs TRBV7-9 and TRBJ2-1; 10 bases are a match to TRBD2. V shed 1 base, J shed 13 bases, and the junction held 13 bases outside the gene matches. The CDR3 is made up of 16 amino acids. CDR1 SEHNR and CDR2 FQNEAQ come from the germline V gene (reference sequence). Here the CDR3 reads CASSLGSQREGGVQFF. CDR3 bases: TGTGCCAGCAGCTTAGGTAGTCAGCGGGAGGGTGGCGTACAGTTCTTC.

This clone has more than one count but fewer than ten. The chain uses TRBV29-1 and TRBJ1-1, with D perhaps TRBD1 (6 bases). Trimming removed 4 bases from V and 2 bases from J, with 11 bases in between. Germline V gene lookup returns CDR1 SQVTM and CDR2 ANQGSEA. The CDR3 loop spans 13 amino acids. The CDR3 region is CSVGTGSNTEAFF. DNA for the CDR3: TGCAGCGTTGGCACAGGGTCTAACACTGAAGCTTTCTTT.

This chain links TRBV30 with TRBJ2-3, with 9 nucleotides matching TRBD2. Germline V gene lookup returns CDR1 GTSNPN and CDR2 SVGIG (reference sequence). The trim removed 2 bases at V and 6 bases at J, leaving 9 bases unmatched. This CDR3 is 15 amino acids long. For the CDR3, the DNA is TGTGCCTGGAGTAACAAGCGGGAGGTATTTGATACGCAGTATTTT. As protein: CAWSNKREVFDTQYF.

The chain couples TRBV27 to TRBJ2-7; D might be TRBD2 (5 bases). The CDR3 is 18 amino acids. CDR1 is MNHEY, CDR2 SMNVEV, per germline (reference sequence). V was shortened by 2 bases and J by 8 bases, with 28 bases between the two germline ends. The CDR3 nucleotides are TGTGCCAGCAGTTTAGCCCGACCGAGGGCTGCGGTCCTTACGAAGCAGTACTTC. Protein: CASSLARPRAAVLTKQYF.

The chain links TRBV6-1 to TRBJ2-2, with a possible D match to TRBD2 (5 bases). The V end was cut by 6 bases, the J end by 3 bases, with 11 bases between. The CDR3 is 14 residues long. Per the germline V gene, CDR1 is MNHNS and CDR2 is SASEGT. In DNA form, the CDR3 reads TGTGCCAGCAGCCTCGAGCGGTACACCGGGGAGCTGTTTTTT. Translated: CASSLERYTGELFF.

The J gene is TRBJ2-7, the V gene TRBV28; TRBD2 might be the D (5 bases). CDR1 is MDHEN and CDR2 is SYDVKM in the germline V gene. The V and J ends lost 6 bases and 1 base respectively, with 10 bases between them. CDR3 size: 13 residues. The CDR3 DNA sequence: TGTGCCAGCAGATTACGGGATTCCTACGAGCAGTACTTC. This codes for CASRLRDSYEQYF.

This clone was seen a few times. This rearrangement joins TRBV27 to TRBJ2-1; 8 bases fit TRBD2. Germline V gives CDR1 MNHEY, CDR2 SMNVEV (reference sequence). V shed 6 bases, J shed 8 bases, and the junction held 9 bases outside the gene matches. CDR3 length: 14 amino acids. The chain's CDR3 is CASSPGLDTHEQFF. For the CDR3, the DNA is TGTGCCAGCAGCCCGGGACTAGATACCCATGAGCAGTTCTTC.

This clone was detected only once. This sequence joins TRBV9 and TRBJ1-3; D ambiguous. The CDR3 length is 15 residues. In germline, CDR1 is SGDLS, CDR2 YYNGEE. V was cut by 4 bases and J by 2 bases, with 13 bases left in between. CDR3 residues: CASSPRRAPGNTIYF. The CDR3 coding sequence is TGTGCCAGCAGCCCCCGGAGGGCCCCTGGAAACACCATATATTTT.

In this sample, this clone turned up a few times. This sequence joins TRBV4-1 and TRBJ1-1; no clear D. In germline, CDR1 is MGHRA, CDR2 YSYEKL. CDR3 length: 14 residues. Trimming shortened V by 1 base and J by 1 base, and 7 bases separated the two germline ends. This CDR3 reads CASSQGAGNTEAFF. CDR3 coding DNA: TGCGCCAGCAGCCAAGGGGCAGGGAACACTGAAGCTTTCTTT.

This chain uses TRBV7-9 with TRBJ2-5; a possible D gene is TRBD2 (5 bases). The V and J ends lost 4 bases and 5 bases respectively, with 17 bases between them. The V gene's germline CDR1 is SEHNR and CDR2 FQNEAQ (reference sequence). This CDR3 contains 15 residues. The CDR3 DNA follows: TGTGCCAGCAGCTCAAATCTAGCATTTTTCGAGACCCAGTACTTC. Its protein is CASSSNLAFFETQYF.

This sequence joins TRBV7-9 and TRBJ1-2; D possibly corresponds to TRBD1 (5 bases). The V and J ends lost 5 bases and 1 base respectively, with 14 bases between them. The germline gives CDR1 SEHNR, CDR2 FQNEAQ (reference sequence). The length of the CDR3 is 15 residues. The CDR3 spells CASSPSFRVNYGYTF. For the CDR3, the DNA is TGTGCCAGCAGCCCCTCTTTCAGGGTTAACTATGGCTACACCTTC.

The chain uses TRBV19 and TRBJ2-6; the match to TRBD1 covers 7 bases. This CDR3 is 16 amino acids long. Losses at the gene ends were 7 bases for V and 0 bases for J; bases not matched to a gene: 6. The germline gives CDR1 LNHDA, CDR2 SQIVND (reference sequence). The CDR3 is CASKEGAVSGANVLTF. CDR3 nucleotide sequence: TGTGCCAGTAAAGAGGGGGCCGTCTCTGGGGCCAACGTCCTGACTTTC.

The V gene is TRBV6-5, the J gene TRBJ2-5; possibly TRBD1 for D (6 bases). CDR1 is MNHEY and CDR2 is SVGAGI in the germline V gene. The CDR3 extends over 15 amino acids. V was cut by 6 bases and J by 2 bases, with 16 bases left in between. CDR3 nucleotide sequence: TGTGCCAGCAGCCTTCAAGGGGGTCCACAAGAGACCCAGTACTTC. Translated: CASSLQGGPQETQYF.

V is TRBV19 and J is TRBJ1-5, with no clear D. The germline V gene has CDR1 LNHDA and CDR2 SQIVND (reference sequence). This CDR3 is built from 16 residues. The germline V and J ends were trimmed by 7 bases and 0 bases, with 16 bases remaining between them. CDR3 residues: CASTVLGLNSNQPQHF. The CDR3 nucleotides are TGTGCCAGTACGGTACTAGGGCTGAATAGCAATCAGCCCCAGCATTTT.

This clone was found a few times. Sequence at one end of the junction differs from germline and may be a read error. V and J are TRBV6-5 and TRBJ2-5; D unresolved. The germline V gene has CDR1 MNHEY and CDR2 SVGAGI. The CDR3 loop spans 14 amino acids. CDR3 loop: CAISSNLPGETQYF. In nucleotides, the CDR3 is TGTGCCATCAGTTCGAATCTTCCCGGAGAGACCCAGTACTTC.

The chain employs TRBV19 and TRBJ1-1; possible D gene TRBD1, 6 bases. The V and J ends lost 10 bases and 1 base respectively, with 10 bases between them. Per the germline V gene, CDR1 is LNHDA and CDR2 is SQIVND (reference sequence). CDR3 length equals 12 residues. DNA of the CDR3: TGTGCCACTGGGGGCCAGAACACTGAAGCTTTCTTT. As protein: CATGGQNTEAFF. The whole variable domain, filled in from reference TRBV19 and TRBJ1-1, reads DGGITQSPKYLFRKEGQNVTLSCEQNLNHDAMYWYRQDPGQGLRLIYYSQIVNDFQKGDIAEGYSVSREKKESFPLTVTSAQKNPTAFYLCATGGQNTEAFFGQGTRLTVV.

The V call is TRBV18, the J call TRBJ1-5, with D maybe TRBD1 (5 bases). The germline V and J ends were trimmed by 3 bases and 7 bases, with 13 bases remaining between them. The germline V gene has CDR1 KGHSH and CDR2 LQKENI. The CDR3 spans 14 residues. The CDR3 DNA reads TGTGCCAGCTCACCTCTAGACAGTCAACAGCCCCAGCATTTT. Protein sequence: CASSPLDSQQPQHF.

V and J are TRBV19 and TRBJ1-5; 7 bases agree with TRBD1. The CDR3 is 15 amino acids. The germline V gene has CDR1 LNHDA and CDR2 SQIVND (reference sequence). J lost 6 bases, V lost 7 bases, and 12 bases had no gene match. CDR3 in amino acids: CASMTLGQRLQPQHF. For the CDR3, the DNA is TGTGCCAGTATGACCCTGGGACAGAGACTTCAGCCCCAGCATTTT.

V and J are TRBV30 and TRBJ2-7, with 10 bases fitting TRBD1. There are 15 residues in the CDR3. Germline values: CDR1 GTSNPN, CDR2 SVGIG (reference sequence). The junction had 3 bases not matched to a gene; V was cut back by 0 bases and J by 1 base. The CDR3 nucleotides read TGTGCCTGGAGTGTAGGGACAGGGGAGTCCTACGAGCAGTACTTC. Amino acids: CAWSVGTGESYEQYF.